The rows below give T cell receptor beta chains drawn from one sample of a study of response to subunit inactivated influenza vaccine. From the RT-PCR reads, TCRdb called clonotypes with MiXCR, one entry per CDR3 protein. Of about 650,000 distinct CDR3 sequences listed, approximately 15% were seen once; the top ten hold about 7.6%. This specimen was PBMCs from blood, taken roughly 15 days before vaccination. Receptors originate from a man aged 45-65 years who received an inactivated influenza vaccine. Both conserved end residues are part of each CDR3. The order of the fields is clone size, J gene, D gene, V gene, CDR3 protein, CDR3 DNA. A D gene is named only where the DNA matches it firmly. The size field is filled for only some rows; it gives once, few, many or a size class.

.,TRBJ2-1,.,TRBV27,CASSYNDEQFF,TGTGCCAGCAGTTATAACGATGAGCAGTTCTTC
.,TRBJ2-6,.,TRBV6-1,CASTDGSGANVLTF,TGTGCCAGCACAGACGGGTCTGGGGCCAACGTCCTGACTTTC
.,TRBJ2-2,.,TRBV3-1,CASSDILNTGELFF,TGTGCCAGCAGCGACATCCTGAACACCGGGGAGCTGTTTTTT
once,TRBJ1-1,.,TRBV7-9,CASSFNSGMGTEAFF,TGTGCCAGCAGCTTTAACTCAGGGATGGGGACTGAAGCTTTCTTT
.,TRBJ2-4,.,TRBV29-1,CSVGLAGAKNIQYF,TGCAGCGTCGGACTGGCGGGAGCCAAAAACATTCAGTACTTC
.,TRBJ1-1,.,TRBV28,CASSWASGWSDTEAFF,TGTGCCAGCAGTTGGGCCTCGGGTTGGTCGGACACTGAAGCTTTCTTT
few,TRBJ2-1,.,TRBV7-2,CASSLGPGRYNEQFF,TGTGCCAGCAGCTTAGGCCCGGGCCGCTACAATGAGCAGTTCTTC
few,TRBJ2-1,TRBD2,TRBV6-5,CASRYPGLAYNEQFF,TGTGCCAGCAGGTATCCGGGACTAGCGTACAATGAGCAGTTCTTC
.,TRBJ1-2,.,TRBV20-1,CSARDAGF,TGCAGTGCTAGAGATGCAGGCTTC
few,TRBJ2-5,.,TRBV6-5,CASSYVASQETQYF,TGTGCCAGCAGTTACGTAGCAAGCCAAGAGACCCAGTACTTC
medium-sized,TRBJ1-4,TRBD1,TRBV20-1,CSASGQGARKLFF,TGCAGTGCCTCAGGGCAGGGGGCAAGAAAACTGTTTTTT
.,TRBJ1-2,TRBD1,TRBV7-2,CASRPTGGRGYTF,TGTGCCAGCAGGCCAACAGGGGGGAGGGGCTACACCTTC
.,TRBJ2-1,TRBD2,TRBV10-3,CDTSELAGNNEQFF,TGTGACACCAGTGAGTTAGCGGGAAACAATGAGCAGTTCTTC
.,TRBJ1-1,.,TRBV5-6,CASTLLGLNTEAFF,TGTGCCAGCACCCTGTTGGGGTTGAACACTGAAGCTTTCTTT
.,TRBJ2-1,.,TRBV11-2,CASSLEIRYEQFF,TGTGCCAGCAGCTTAGAAATCAGATATGAGCAGTTCTTC
.,TRBJ2-1,TRBD2,TRBV12-3/TRBV12-4,CASSLSSGGNYNEQFF,TGTGCCAGCAGTTTATCTAGCGGGGGAAACTACAATGAGCAGTTCTTC
.,TRBJ2-7,.,TRBV10-3,CAIKDRRSYEQYF,TGTGCCATCAAGGACAGACGCTCCTACGAGCAGTACTTC
.,TRBJ2-3,TRBD2,TRBV20-1,CSARVVAGGPDTQYF,TGCAGTGCTAGAGTGGTAGCGGGGGGCCCAGATACGCAGTATTTT
once,TRBJ1-5,.,TRBV5-1,CASSLDGQNQPQHF,TGCGCCAGCAGCTTGGATGGGCAAAATCAGCCCCAGCATTTT
.,TRBJ2-7,.,TRBV2,CASSDRTASYEQYF,TGTGCCAGCAGTGACCGGACAGCATCCTACGAGCAGTACTTC
.,TRBJ1-6,TRBD1,TRBV25-1,CATTTGDNSPLHF,TGTGCCACTACCACAGGGGATAATTCACCCCTCCACTTT
many,TRBJ2-5,TRBD2,TRBV6-2/TRBV6-3,CASSRGLAGTTQYF,TGTGCCAGCAGTCGCGGACTAGCGGGGACGACCCAGTACTTC
many,TRBJ2-7,TRBD1,TRBV5-6,CASSSWDREYEQYF,TGTGCCAGCAGCTCCTGGGACAGGGAATACGAGCAGTACTTC
.,TRBJ2-1,.,TRBV11-2,CASSLVTHGRGLYNEQFF,TGTGCCAGCAGCTTAGTAACTCACGGAAGGGGCCTTTACAATGAGCAGTTCTTC
.,TRBJ1-2,TRBD1,TRBV6-5,CASSYRDRGPYGYTF,TGTGCCAGCAGTTACCGGGACAGGGGACCCTATGGCTACACCTTC
many,TRBJ2-3,TRBD2,TRBV5-1,CASSFGLAGRFTDTQYF,TGCGCCAGCAGCTTTGGACTAGCGGGGAGATTCACAGATACGCAGTATTTT
few,TRBJ2-7,TRBD2,TRBV5-1,CASSKTSGSSYEQYF,TGCGCCAGCAGCAAGACTAGCGGGAGCTCCTACGAGCAGTACTTC
.,TRBJ2-2,.,TRBV7-9,CASSRGQMNTGELFF,TGTGCCAGCAGCCGTGGTCAGATGAACACCGGGGAGCTGTTTTTT
.,TRBJ2-7,.,TRBV9,CASSVFDREIYEQYF,TGTGCCAGCAGCGTTTTTGACCGGGAGATCTACGAGCAGTACTTC
.,TRBJ2-2,TRBD2,TRBV11-3,CASSPSGNAGELFF,TGTGCCAGCAGCCCTAGCGGGAATGCCGGGGAGCTGTTTTTT
.,TRBJ2-3,TRBD2,TRBV7-2,CASSRLSGGTDTQYF,TGTGCCAGCAGCCGCCTAAGCGGGGGTACAGATACGCAGTATTTT
few,TRBJ2-4,TRBD2,TRBV20-1,CSARSGGEAKNIQYF,TGCAGTGCTCGTAGCGGGGGAGAAGCCAAAAACATTCAGTACTTC
few,TRBJ2-7,TRBD1,TRBV30,CACSGTGTYEQYF,TGTGCCTGCTCCGGGACAGGTACCTACGAGCAGTACTTC
.,TRBJ1-4,.,TRBV7-9,CASSPRNPEKLFF,TGTGCCAGCAGCCCAAGAAATCCTGAAAAACTGTTTTTT
many,TRBJ1-1,.,TRBV4-1,CASSLRGGENTEAFF,TGCGCCAGCAGCCTTAGGGGGGGGGAGAACACTGAAGCTTTCTTT
.,TRBJ2-7,TRBD2,TRBV6-2/TRBV6-3,CASSYRSGRISYEQYF,TGTGCCAGCAGTTACAGGAGCGGGAGGATCTCCTACGAGCAGTACTTC
few,TRBJ2-1,.,TRBV20-1,CSARDPPHEQFF,TGCAGTGCTAGAGATCCACCCCATGAGCAGTTCTTC
few,TRBJ2-1,.,TRBV7-9,CASSQGGWQFF,TGTGCCAGCAGCCAAGGGGGGTGGCAGTTCTTC
.,TRBJ2-1,.,TRBV6-2/TRBV6-3,CASRPEYRVLSYNEQFF,TGTGCCAGCAGGCCTGAATACAGGGTTCTCTCCTACAATGAGCAGTTCTTC
few,TRBJ2-2,TRBD2,TRBV7-8,CASIFERGGNTGELFF,TGTGCCAGCATCTTTGAGCGGGGGGGGAACACCGGGGAGCTGTTTTTT
once,TRBJ1-5,TRBD1,TRBV19,CASTSGQGNSNQPQHF,TGTGCCAGTACCTCCGGACAGGGGAATAGCAATCAGCCCCAGCATTTT
few,TRBJ2-1,.,TRBV6-1,CASRETPSYNEQFF,TGTGCCAGCAGGGAGACTCCGTCCTACAATGAGCAGTTCTTC
.,TRBJ1-2,.,TRBV12-3/TRBV12-4,CASSLRDRLRGYTF,TGTGCCAGCAGTCTACGCGACAGGCTTCGCGGCTACACCTTC
few,TRBJ2-5,TRBD1,TRBV5-1,CASSLGSGTGGEETQYF,TGCGCCAGCAGCTTGGGCTCCGGGACAGGGGGCGAAGAGACCCAGTACTTC
.,TRBJ2-1,TRBD2,TRBV12-3/TRBV12-4,CFQLSGGKYNEQFF,TGTTTCCAGCTAAGCGGGGGCAAATACAATGAGCAGTTCTTC
few,TRBJ2-2,.,TRBV5-1,CASSLLSRSRGGIGANTGELFF,TGCGCCAGCAGCTTGTTATCCAGGAGCAGGGGTGGTATTGGGGCGAACACCGGGGAGCTGTTTTTT
few,TRBJ1-5,.,TRBV4-3,CASSQVWQYNQPQHF,TGCGCCAGCAGCCAAGTTTGGCAGTACAATCAGCCCCAGCATTTT
.,TRBJ2-7,TRBD2,TRBV20-1,CSARETSGRWSEQYF,TGCAGTGCTAGAGAGACTAGCGGGAGATGGAGCGAGCAGTACTTC
.,TRBJ2-7,.,TRBV5-4,CASSKSTAFSPYEQYF,TGTGCCAGCAGCAAGTCGACAGCCTTCAGTCCTTACGAGCAGTACTTC
.,TRBJ2-7,.,TRBV2,CASYGQAREQYF,TGTGCCAGCTATGGTCAAGCGCGCGAGCAGTACTTC
.,TRBJ2-3,.,TRBV29-1,CSVGQRLYTDTQYF,TGCAGCGTTGGACAGAGACTTTACACAGATACGCAGTATTTT
few,TRBJ2-7,TRBD1,TRBV7-2,CASNRGPSYEQYF,TGTGCCAGCAACAGGGGGCCCTCCTACGAGCAGTACTTC
.,TRBJ1-1,TRBD1,TRBV7-8,CASSPGTGNPMNTEAFF,TGTGCCAGCAGCCCGGGGACAGGGAATCCCATGAACACTGAAGCTTTCTTT
.,TRBJ1-2,TRBD1,TRBV23-1,CASPPGQGAKNGYTF,TGCGCCAGCCCACCGGGACAGGGGGCGAAGAATGGCTACACCTTC
.,TRBJ2-1,.,TRBV5-4,CASSSPGPDEQFF,TGTGCCAGCAGCTCCCCTGGTCCCGATGAGCAGTTCTTC
.,TRBJ2-7,TRBD2,TRBV7-2,CASSLARVAGGISYEQYF,TGTGCCAGCAGCTTAGCGAGGGTAGCGGGAGGGATCTCCTACGAGCAGTACTTC
many,TRBJ2-2,.,TRBV2,CASRAGNTGELFF,TGTGCCAGCAGGGCAGGCAACACCGGGGAGCTGTTTTTT
.,TRBJ2-7,.,TRBV2,CASSPRNGVSYEQYF,TGTGCCAGCAGTCCTCGGAACGGGGTCTCCTACGAGCAGTACTTC
.,TRBJ1-6,.,TRBV5-5,CASSFRDNSPLHF,TGTGCCAGCAGCTTCCGGGATAATTCACCCCTCCACTTT
.,TRBJ2-1,TRBD2,TRBV6-2/TRBV6-3,CASSYASGSYGSYNEQFF,TGTGCCAGCAGTTACGCCAGCGGGAGTTATGGTTCCTACAATGAGCAGTTCTTC